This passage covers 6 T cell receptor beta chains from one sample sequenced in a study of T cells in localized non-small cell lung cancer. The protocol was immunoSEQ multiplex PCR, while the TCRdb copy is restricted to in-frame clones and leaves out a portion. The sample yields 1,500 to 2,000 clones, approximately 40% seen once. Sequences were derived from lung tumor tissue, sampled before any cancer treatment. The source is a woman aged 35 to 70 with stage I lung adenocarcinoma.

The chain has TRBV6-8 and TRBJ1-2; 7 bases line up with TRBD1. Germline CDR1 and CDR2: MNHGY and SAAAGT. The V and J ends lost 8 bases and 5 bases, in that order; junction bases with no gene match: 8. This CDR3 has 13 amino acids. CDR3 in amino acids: CASWAGGGYGYTF. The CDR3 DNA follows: TGTGCCAGCTGGGCAGGGGGAGGGTATGGCTACACCTTC.

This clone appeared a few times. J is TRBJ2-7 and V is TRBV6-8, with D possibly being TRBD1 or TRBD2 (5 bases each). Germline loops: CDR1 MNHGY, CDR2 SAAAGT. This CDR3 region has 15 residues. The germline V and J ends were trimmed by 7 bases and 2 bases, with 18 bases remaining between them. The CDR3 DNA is TGTGCCAGCACTCCGGGCCCGGGGCGGGCCTACGAGCAGTACTTC. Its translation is CASTPGPGRAYEQYF.

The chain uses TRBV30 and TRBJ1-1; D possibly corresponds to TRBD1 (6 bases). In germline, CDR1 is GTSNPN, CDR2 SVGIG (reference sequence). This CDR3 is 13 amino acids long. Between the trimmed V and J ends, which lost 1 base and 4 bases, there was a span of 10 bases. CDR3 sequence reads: CAWSGTEFTEAFF. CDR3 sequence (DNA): TGTGCCTGGAGTGGGACAGAGTTCACTGAAGCTTTCTTT.

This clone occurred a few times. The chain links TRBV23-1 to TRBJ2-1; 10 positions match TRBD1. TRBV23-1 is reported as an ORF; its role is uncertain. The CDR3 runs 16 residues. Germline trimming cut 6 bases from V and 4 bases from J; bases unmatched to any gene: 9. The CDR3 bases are TGCGCCAGCAGCCATGACCCGGGACAGGGGTACAATGAGCAGTTCTTC. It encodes CASSHDPGQGYNEQFF.

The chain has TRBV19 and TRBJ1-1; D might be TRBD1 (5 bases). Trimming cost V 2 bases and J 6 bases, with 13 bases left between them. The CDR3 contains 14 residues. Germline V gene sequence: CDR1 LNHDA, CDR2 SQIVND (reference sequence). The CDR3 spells CASSIRGDKPEAFF. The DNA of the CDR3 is TGTGCCAGTAGTATAAGAGGGGATAAGCCTGAAGCTTTCTTT.

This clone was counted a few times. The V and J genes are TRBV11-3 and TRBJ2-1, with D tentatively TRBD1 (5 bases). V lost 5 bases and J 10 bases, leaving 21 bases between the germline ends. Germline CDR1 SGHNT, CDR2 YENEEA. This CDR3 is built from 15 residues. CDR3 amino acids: CASSPLVGQPLEQFF. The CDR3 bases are TGTGCCAGCAGCCCCCTGGTTGGACAACCTCTCGAGCAGTTCTTC.